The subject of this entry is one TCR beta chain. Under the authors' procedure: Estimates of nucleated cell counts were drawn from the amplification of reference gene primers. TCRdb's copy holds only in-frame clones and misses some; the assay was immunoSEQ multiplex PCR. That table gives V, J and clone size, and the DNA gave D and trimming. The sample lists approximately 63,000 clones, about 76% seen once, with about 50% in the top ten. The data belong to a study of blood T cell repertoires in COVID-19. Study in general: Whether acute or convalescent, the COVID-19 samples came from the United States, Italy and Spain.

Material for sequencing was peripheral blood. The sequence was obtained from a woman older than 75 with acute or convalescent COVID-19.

CDR3 amino acids: CASSLRIAADTQYF. The CDR3 bases are TGTGCCAGCAGCTTACGGATAGCGGCAGATACGCAGTATTTT. The gene calls are TRBV7-2 and TRBJ2-3; possible D gene TRBD2, 6 bases. Trimming stripped 2 bases from V and 4 bases from J, with 10 bases between. CDR1 and CDR2 from the germline V gene are SGHTA and FQGNSA. CDR3 length equals 14 residues.